This record looks at one TCR beta chain sequence and its context. The record originates from a study of blood T cell repertoires in COVID-19. Sequencing was performed with immunoSEQ multiplex PCR; in TCRdb, only in-frame clones are kept and a portion is missing. Among around 390,000 clones listed, about 86% were seen once. The CDR3 is 15 residues long. V lost 3 bases and J lost 3; bases outside the gene matches: 5. Germline CDR1 is LNHDA and CDR2 is SQIVND (reference sequence). The chain links TRBV19 to TRBJ2-7; 10 bases agree with TRBD2. The TCR comes from a woman aged 45-65 years who had recovered from COVID-19. Specimen: PBMCs or T cells enriched from blood (not recorded which). The CDR3 here is CASSIGASGGYEQYF. CDR3 bases: TGTGCCAGTAGTATCGGGGCTAGCGGGGGCTACGAGCAGTACTTC.